The present T cell receptor beta chain was sequenced within a study of cytomegalovirus exposure and HLA in healthy donors. Whole-study context: The early release's HLA-typed donors yielded tens of millions of unique TCRs. Membership in the Caucasian-associated ancestry cluster was found for 81% of roughly 360 genotyped donors.

PCR involved 60 Vbeta and 13 Jbeta primers. Original processing notes: Per a later analysis, the number of unique TCR beta chains was some 82 million, of which about 11 million were shared. Assay: immunoSEQ multiplex PCR; the TCRdb copy retains only in-frame clones and omits some. V, J and clone size reflect that table, while D and trimming were determined from the DNA. The repertoire holds hundreds of thousands of clones, with about 90% as singletons. Study-level points and caveats: In a later analysis, HLA-C alleles had the fewest associated TCRs, DRB1 alleles the most.

Worth noting for this clone: Its antigen is currently unknown.

Germline CDR1 and CDR2: SGHTA and FQGNSA. The CDR3 extends over 17 amino acids. V lost 1 base to trimming and J lost 3 bases, with 18 bases between them. Sequencing was performed on PBMCs. This chain joins TRBV7-2 and TRBJ2-5, with D maybe TRBD2 (7 bases). The TCR sequence derives from a woman between 18 and 30 years old in good health and CMV-seronegative. The CDR3 sequence: CASSLVGGLREEETQYF. CDR3 nucleotides: TGTGCCAGCAGCTTAGTGGGGGGGCTGAGGGAGGAAGAGACCCAGTACTTC.